Presented here are 5 T cell receptor beta chains from one specimen sequenced in a study of T-cell reconstitution after alpha-beta-depleted transplantation in children. For TCRbeta, the library was prepared with unique molecular identifiers. A single record per CDR3 protein comes from TCRdb applying MiXCR to the PCR reads. The sample records some 300,000 distinct CDR3 sequences, 10% being singletons. The sample consisted of PBMCs from the stem cell graft donor, taken from the stem cell graft. The receptors were sampled from a human donor who donated a stem cell graft to a child with acute lymphoblastic leukemia.

Only a few counts were recorded for this clonotype. The chain recombines TRBV12-3 or TRBV12-4 with TRBJ2-1, with D possibly TRBD1 on 6 matching bases. Deletions cut 7 bases from V and 3 bases from J, with 13 bases between. There are 14 residues in the CDR3. The CDR3 reads CASIPYRDYNEQFF. The CDR3 coding sequence is TGTGCCAGCATACCCTACAGGGACTACAATGAGCAGTTCTTC.

On this clonotype: Sequence at one end of the junction differs from germline and may be a read error. V is TRBV20-1 and J is TRBJ2-1; 8 bases map to TRBD2. Germline CDR1 reads DFQATT; CDR2 reads SNEGSKA (reference sequence). The CDR3 runs 16 residues. CDR3 nucleotide sequence: TGCTGTGCTAGACCCCAAGCGGGAGTGACCTACAATGAGCAGTTCTTC. Its translation: CCARPQAGVTYNEQFF.

This clonotype turned up a few times. The chain employs TRBV7-8 and TRBJ2-7, with D possibly being TRBD1 (5 bases). This CDR3 has 15 amino acids. Germline V lookup: CDR1 SGHVS, CDR2 FQNEAQ. Trimming took 5 bases from V and 1 from J, leaving 15 bases between them. The CDR3 coding sequence is TGTGCCAGCAGCCCTCGACAGACAGTGTCCTACGAGCAGTACTTC. Protein product: CASSPRQTVSYEQYF.

This clonotype was observed a few times. The V gene is TRBV6-2 or TRBV6-3, the J gene TRBJ2-1; 7 nucleotides match TRBD2. From germline, CDR1 is MNHEY and CDR2 SVGEGT. The J segment lost 2 bases and the V segment lost 4 bases, leaving 5 bases of the junction unmatched. This CDR3 has 15 amino acids. CDR3 sequence reads: CASSLQRGAYNEQFF. CDR3 DNA: TGTGCCAGCAGTTTGCAGCGGGGTGCCTACAATGAGCAGTTCTTC.

In this sample, this clonotype turned up a few times. V usage is TRBV15 and J usage is TRBJ1-4; a possible D gene is TRBD1 (5 bases). CDR3 length equals 15 residues. V was cut by 4 bases and J by 2 bases, with 11 bases left in between. CDR1 is LNHNV, CDR2 YYDKDF, per germline (reference sequence). The CDR3 region is CATSIYRRTNEKLFF. CDR3 sequence (DNA): TGTGCCACCAGCATTTACAGGAGGACTAATGAAAAACTGTTTTTT.